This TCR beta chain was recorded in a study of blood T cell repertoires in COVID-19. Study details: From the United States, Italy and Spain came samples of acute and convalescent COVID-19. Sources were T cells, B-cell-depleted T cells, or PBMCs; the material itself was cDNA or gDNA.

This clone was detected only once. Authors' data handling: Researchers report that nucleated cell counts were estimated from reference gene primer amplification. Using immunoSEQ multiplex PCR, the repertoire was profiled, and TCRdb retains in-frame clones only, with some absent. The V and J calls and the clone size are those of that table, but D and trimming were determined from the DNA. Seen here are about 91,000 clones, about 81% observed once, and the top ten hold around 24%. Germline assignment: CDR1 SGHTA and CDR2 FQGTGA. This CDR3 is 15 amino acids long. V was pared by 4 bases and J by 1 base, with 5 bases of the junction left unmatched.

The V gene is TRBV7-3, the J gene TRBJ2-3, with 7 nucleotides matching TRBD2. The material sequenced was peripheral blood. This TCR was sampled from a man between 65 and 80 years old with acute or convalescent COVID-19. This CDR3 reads CASSYVAGGTDTQYF. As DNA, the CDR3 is TGTGCCAGCAGCTACGTCGCGGGAGGCACAGATACGCAGTATTTT.